These 15 T cell receptor beta chains share one sample of origin, sequenced in a study of CXCR3-negative and CXCR3-positive naive CD8 T cells. Through 5' RACE with UMI labels, the TRB cDNA libraries were prepared. From its re-call of the 5' RACE reads, TCRdb lists each CDR3 protein once, without DNA. The sample data list about 120,000 distinct CDR3 sequences. The sequenced sample consisted of naive CXCR3- CD8+ T cells from blood. As for subset: CD45RO-CCR7+CD27+CD95- naive CD8+ T cells lacking CXCR3 (TNR3-). The receptors come from a human donor in good health. Some clones in this sample may be carry-over from other donors' samples.

The chain combines TRBV12-3 or TRBV12-4 with TRBJ2-1; TCRdb indicates TRBD1, and absent DNA this call remains unverified. This CDR3 has 16 residues. CDR3 sequence: CASSPRQGFRNNEQFF.

The V and J genes are TRBV12-3 or TRBV12-4 and TRBJ2-2; TCRdb's assignment of TRBD1 cannot be checked, as there is no DNA. The CDR3 runs 15 residues. Here the CDR3 reads CASSLRSPNTGELFF.

This chain uses TRBV7-9 with TRBJ1-5; TCRdb reports TRBD1, a call that lacks DNA to check it against. Germline CDR1 and CDR2: SEHNR and FQNEAQ (reference sequence). The CDR3 is 19 amino acids. The CDR3 here is CASSLDLRVGVYSNQPQHF.

V and J are TRBV9 and TRBJ1-5; as DNA is missing, the TRBD1 call by TCRdb cannot be tested. Germline values: CDR1 SGDLS, CDR2 YYNGEE. The CDR3 covers 20 residues. CDR3 residues: CASSGGTGGTGPWGNQPQHF. Based on the CDR3 plus reference TRBV9 and TRBJ1-5, the full variable domain is DSGVTQTPKHLITATGQRVTLRCSPRSGDLSVYWYQQSLDQGLQFLIQYYNGEERAKGNILERFSAQQFPDLHSELNLSSLELGDSALYFCASSGGTGGTGPWGNQPQHFGDGTRLSIL.

The V and J genes are TRBV4-1 and TRBJ2-7. CDR3 length equals 15 residues. Germline V gene lookup returns CDR1 MGHRA and CDR2 YSYEKL. The CDR3 sequence: CASSQVQRESYEQYF.

This chain joins TRBV27 and TRBJ2-7; the D call of TRBD1 rests on TCRdb alone, since no DNA is present to check it. The CDR3 extends over 11 amino acids. Germline assignment: CDR1 MNHEY and CDR2 SMNVEV (reference sequence). The CDR3 sequence is CASSWGNEQYF.

The rearrangement links TRBV3-1 to TRBJ2-7; the D gene TCRdb calls, TRBD1, cannot be checked with no DNA. CDR1 and CDR2 (germline): LGHDT, YNNKEL (reference sequence). The CDR3 loop spans 16 amino acids. The CDR3 sequence: CASSQVVGGLSYEQYF.

V usage is TRBV10-3 and J usage is TRBJ2-7; TCRdb's D call of TRBD2 is untestable without DNA. The CDR3 spans 14 residues. Germline-derived CDR1 and CDR2 are ENHRY and SYGVKD. CDR3: CAISDFPPSYEQYF.

The rearrangement links TRBV29-1 to TRBJ2-2. Germline V gives CDR1 SQVTM, CDR2 ANQGSEA. CDR3 length: 12 amino acids. The CDR3 here is CSVGENTGELFF.

The CDR3 sequence is CASSLDGVRRDEQYF. The chain carries TRBV7-2 and TRBJ2-7; there is no DNA to check the TCRdb D call of TRBD1. From germline, CDR1 is SGHTA and CDR2 FQGNSA. This CDR3 comprises 15 residues.

This chain links TRBV3-1 with TRBJ2-7; TCRdb outputs TRBD1, but without DNA this stays unchecked. The germline V gene encodes CDR1 LGHDT and CDR2 YNNKEL (reference sequence). The CDR3 extends over 15 amino acids. CDR3 region: CASSPTGTGSYEQYF.

The chain recombines TRBV4-1 with TRBJ2-3; TCRdb reports TRBD2, a call that lacks DNA to check it against. This CDR3 is built from 17 residues. Looked up from germline, CDR1 is MGHRA and CDR2 is YSYEKL. The CDR3 spells CASSQDPPGLAVDTQYF.

This chain joins TRBV29-1 and TRBJ2-7; TCRdb reports TRBD2, a call that lacks DNA to check it against. The V gene's germline CDR1 is SQVTM and CDR2 ANQGSEA. This CDR3 has 18 amino acids. This CDR3 is CSVVGITTSGGFSYEQYF.

The V call is TRBV7-2, the J call TRBJ2-7; the D call from TCRdb, TRBD1, cannot be confirmed without DNA. The CDR3 contains 14 residues. The germline V gene has CDR1 SGHTA and CDR2 FQGNSA. CDR3: CASSQGQGGVEQYF. The full variable domain, completed using reference TRBV7-2 and TRBJ2-7, is GAGVSQSPSNKVTEKGKDVELRCDPISGHTALYWYRQSLGQGLEFLIYFQGNSAPDKSGLPSDRFSAERTGGSVSTLTIQRTQQEDSAVYLCASSQGQGGVEQYFGPGTRLTVT.

The chain carries TRBV9 and TRBJ1-4; absent DNA, TCRdb's TRBD1 call cannot be checked. CDR3 size: 17 residues. Germline CDR1 is SGDLS and CDR2 is YYNGEE. This CDR3 reads CASSAPPPTGVTEKLFF.